This T cell receptor (beta chain) was captured in a study of T-cell reconstitution after alpha-beta-depleted transplantation in children. Germline CDR1 and CDR2: SGHVS and FQNEAQ. The CDR3 is made up of 18 amino acids. Comment on this clonotype: At one of its ends the junction is not consistent with the germline gene, which may arise from a read error.

A library of TCRbeta sequences, prepared with unique molecular identifiers, was generated. Using its own MiXCR run on the PCR reads, TCRdb lists one record per CDR3 protein. This sample carries about 350,000 distinct CDR3 sequences, 10% to 15% of them seen once, and the ten largest clones take 3.5% to 4.5%. The rearrangement uses TRBV7-8 and TRBJ2-4; D gene ambiguous. The TCR comes from a human donor who donated a stem cell graft to a child with Fanconi anemia. The sequencing here drew on PBMCs, taken from the stem cell graft. The CDR3 sequence: CASSLDSPKMIAKNIEYF. The CDR3 nucleotides are TGTGCCAGCAGCTTAGACTCCCCGAAGATGATAGCCAAAAACATTGAGTACTTC.